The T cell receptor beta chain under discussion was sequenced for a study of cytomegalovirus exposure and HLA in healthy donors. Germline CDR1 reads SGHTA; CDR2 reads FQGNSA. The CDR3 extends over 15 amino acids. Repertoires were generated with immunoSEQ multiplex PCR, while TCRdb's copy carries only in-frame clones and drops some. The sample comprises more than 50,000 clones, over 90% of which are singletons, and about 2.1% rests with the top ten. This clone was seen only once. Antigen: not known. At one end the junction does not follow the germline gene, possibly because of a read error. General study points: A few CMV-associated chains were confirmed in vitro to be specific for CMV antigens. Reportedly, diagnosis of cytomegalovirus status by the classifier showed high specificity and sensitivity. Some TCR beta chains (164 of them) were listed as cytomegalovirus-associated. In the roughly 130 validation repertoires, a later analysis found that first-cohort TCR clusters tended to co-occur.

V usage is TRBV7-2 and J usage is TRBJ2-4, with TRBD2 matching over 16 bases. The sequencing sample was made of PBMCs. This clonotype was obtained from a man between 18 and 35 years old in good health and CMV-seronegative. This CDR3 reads CASSPLPGLAGGPSF. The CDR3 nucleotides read TGTGCCAGCAGCCCACTCCCGGGACTAGCGGGAGGGCCGTCCTTC. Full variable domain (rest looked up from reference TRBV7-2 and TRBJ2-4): GAGVSQSPSNKVTEKGKDVELRCDPISGHTALYWYRQSLGQGLEFLIYFQGNSAPDKSGLPSDRFSAERTGGSVSTLTIQRTQQEDSAVYLCASSPLPGLAGGPSFGAGTRLSVL.